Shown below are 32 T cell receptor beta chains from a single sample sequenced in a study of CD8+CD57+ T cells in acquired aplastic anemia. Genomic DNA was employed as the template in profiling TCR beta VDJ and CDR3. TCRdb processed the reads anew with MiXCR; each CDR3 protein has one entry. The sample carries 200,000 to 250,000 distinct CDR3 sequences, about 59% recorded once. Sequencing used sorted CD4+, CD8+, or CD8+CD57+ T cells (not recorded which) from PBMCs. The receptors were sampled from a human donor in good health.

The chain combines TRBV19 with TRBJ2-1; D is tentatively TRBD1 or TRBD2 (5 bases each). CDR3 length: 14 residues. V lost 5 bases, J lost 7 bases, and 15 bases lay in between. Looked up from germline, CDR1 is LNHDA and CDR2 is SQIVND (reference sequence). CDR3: CASSLRDLRNEQFF. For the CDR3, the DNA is TGTGCCAGTAGTCTCCGGGACCTACGTAATGAGCAGTTCTTC.

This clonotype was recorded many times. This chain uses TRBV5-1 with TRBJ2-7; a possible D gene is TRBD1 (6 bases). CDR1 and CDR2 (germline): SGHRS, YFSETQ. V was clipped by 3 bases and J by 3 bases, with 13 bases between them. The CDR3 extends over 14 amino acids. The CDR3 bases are TGCGCCAGCAGCTACGACAAAGGGGGCTACGAGCAGTACTTC. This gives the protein CASSYDKGGYEQYF.

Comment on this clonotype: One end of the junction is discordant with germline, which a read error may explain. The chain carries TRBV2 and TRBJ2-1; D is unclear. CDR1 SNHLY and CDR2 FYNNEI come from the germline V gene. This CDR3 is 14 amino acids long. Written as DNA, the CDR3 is TGTGCCAGCAGTGACCAGGTGACCCGCAATGAGCAGTTATTC. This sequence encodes CASSDQVTRNEQLF.

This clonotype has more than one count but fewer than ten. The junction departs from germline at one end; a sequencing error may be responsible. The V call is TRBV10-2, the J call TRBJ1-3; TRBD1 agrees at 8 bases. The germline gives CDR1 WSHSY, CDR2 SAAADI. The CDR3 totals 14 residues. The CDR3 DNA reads TGCGCTAGCAAACCGGGACAGGCTGGAAACACCATATATTTT. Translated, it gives CASKPGQAGNTIYF.

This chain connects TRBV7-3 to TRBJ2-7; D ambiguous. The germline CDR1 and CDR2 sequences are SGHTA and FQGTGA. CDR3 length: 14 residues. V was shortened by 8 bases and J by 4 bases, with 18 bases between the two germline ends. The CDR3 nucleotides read TGTGCCAGCTCATTTTATCCCCTCCGATACGAGCAGTACTTC. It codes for CASSFYPLRYEQYF.

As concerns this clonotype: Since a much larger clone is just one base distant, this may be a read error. DNA for the CDR3: TGTGCCAGCAGCCAGAGCGGATATAGCGATCAGCCCCAGCATTTT. Translation gives CASSQSGYSDQPQHF. The chain joins TRBV3-1 to TRBJ1-5; D not certain. The CDR3 contains 15 residues. CDR1 is LGHDT and CDR2 is YNNKEL in the germline V gene (reference sequence).

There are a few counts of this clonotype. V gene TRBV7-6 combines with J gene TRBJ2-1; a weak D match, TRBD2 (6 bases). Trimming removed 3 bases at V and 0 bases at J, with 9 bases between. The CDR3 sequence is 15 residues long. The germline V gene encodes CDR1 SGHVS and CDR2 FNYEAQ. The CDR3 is CASSFGGTSYNEQFF. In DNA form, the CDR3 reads TGTGCCAGCAGCTTCGGGGGTACCTCCTACAATGAGCAGTTCTTC. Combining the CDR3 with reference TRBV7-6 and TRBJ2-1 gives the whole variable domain GAGVSQSPRYKVTKRGQDVALRCDPISGHVSLYWYRQALGQGPEFLTYFNYEAQQDKSGLPNDRFSAERPEGSISTLTIQRTEQRDSAMYRCASSFGGTSYNEQFFGPGTRLTVL.

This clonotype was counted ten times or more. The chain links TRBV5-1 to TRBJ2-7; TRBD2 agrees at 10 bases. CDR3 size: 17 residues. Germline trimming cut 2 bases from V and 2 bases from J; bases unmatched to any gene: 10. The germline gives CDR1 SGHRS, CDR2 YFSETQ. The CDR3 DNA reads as TGCGCCAGCAGCTTCGGGCTAGCGGGGGACCTGACCTACGAGCAGTACTTC. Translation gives CASSFGLAGDLTYEQYF.

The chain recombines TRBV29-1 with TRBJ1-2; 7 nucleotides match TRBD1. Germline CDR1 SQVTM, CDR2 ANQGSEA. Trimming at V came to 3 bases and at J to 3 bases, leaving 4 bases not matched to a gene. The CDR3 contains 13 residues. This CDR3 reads CSVDAGGDYGYTF. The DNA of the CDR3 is TGCAGCGTTGACGCAGGGGGGGACTATGGCTACACCTTC.

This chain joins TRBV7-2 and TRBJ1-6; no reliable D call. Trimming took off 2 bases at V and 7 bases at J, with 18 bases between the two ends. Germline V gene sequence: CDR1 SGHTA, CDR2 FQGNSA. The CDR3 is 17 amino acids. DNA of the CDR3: TGTGCCAGCAGCTTACTAGCAAGGGTCAGGATCAATTCACCCCTCCACTTT. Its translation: CASSLLARVRINSPLHF. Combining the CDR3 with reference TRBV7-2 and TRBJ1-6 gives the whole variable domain GAGVSQSPSNKVTEKGKDVELRCDPISGHTALYWYRQSLGQGLEFLIYFQGNSAPDKSGLPSDRFSAERTGGSVSTLTIQRTQQEDSAVYLCASSLLARVRINSPLHFGNGTRLTVT.

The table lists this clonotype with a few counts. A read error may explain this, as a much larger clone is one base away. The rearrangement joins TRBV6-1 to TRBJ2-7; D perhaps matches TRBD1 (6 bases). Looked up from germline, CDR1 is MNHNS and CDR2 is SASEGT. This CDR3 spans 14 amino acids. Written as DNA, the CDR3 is TGTGCCAGCGGTGAAGGGGGACGGGGCTACGAGCAGTACTTC. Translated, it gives CASGEGGRGYEQYF.

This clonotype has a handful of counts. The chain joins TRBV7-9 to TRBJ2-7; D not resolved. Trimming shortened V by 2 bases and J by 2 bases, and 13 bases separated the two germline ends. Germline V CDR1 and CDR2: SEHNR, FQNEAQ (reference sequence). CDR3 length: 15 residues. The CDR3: CASSLNAPNPYEQYF. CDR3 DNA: TGTGCCAGCAGCTTAAATGCGCCGAACCCCTACGAGCAGTACTTC. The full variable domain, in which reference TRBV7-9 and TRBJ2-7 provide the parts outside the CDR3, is DTGVSQNPRHKITKRGQNVTFRCDPISEHNRLYWYRQTLGQGPEFLTYFQNEAQLEKSRLLSDRFSAERPKGSFSTLEIQRTEQGDSAMYLCASSLNAPNPYEQYFGPGTRLTVT.

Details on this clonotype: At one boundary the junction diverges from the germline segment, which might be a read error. CDR3 coding DNA: TGTGCCAGCAGTGGCAGGGTTGCCTTCGCCTACGGGCAGTACTTC. Its translation: CASSGRVAFAYGQYF. This chain connects TRBV25-1 to TRBJ2-7; TRBD1 might be the D (5 bases). CDR1 is MGHDK, CDR2 SYGVNS, per germline. The CDR3 consists of 15 residues.

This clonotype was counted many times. The CDR3 here is CASSLGLGGYYGYTF. The CDR3 region has the DNA TGTGCCAGCAGTTTAGGGTTAGGGGGCTACTATGGCTACACCTTC. The chain employs TRBV27 and TRBJ1-2; 7 nucleotides agree with TRBD1. There are 15 residues in the CDR3. The V segment lost 2 bases and the J segment 3 bases; nucleotides outside the gene matches: 6. Germline V gene data show CDR1 as MNHEY and CDR2 as SMNVEV (reference sequence).

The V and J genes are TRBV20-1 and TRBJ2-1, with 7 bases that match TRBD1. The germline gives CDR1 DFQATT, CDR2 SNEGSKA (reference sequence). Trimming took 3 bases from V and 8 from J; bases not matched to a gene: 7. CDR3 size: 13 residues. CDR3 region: CSARMDRSHEQFF. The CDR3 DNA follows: TGCAGTGCTAGGATGGACAGGAGCCATGAGCAGTTCTTC.

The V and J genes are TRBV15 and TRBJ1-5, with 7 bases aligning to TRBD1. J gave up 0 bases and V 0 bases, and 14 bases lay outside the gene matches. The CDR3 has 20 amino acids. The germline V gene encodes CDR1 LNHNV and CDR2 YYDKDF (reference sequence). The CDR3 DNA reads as TGTGCCACCAGCAGAGATCGAACGACAGGGTGGGAGAATAGCAATCAGCCCCAGCATTTT. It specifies CATSRDRTTGWENSNQPQHF.

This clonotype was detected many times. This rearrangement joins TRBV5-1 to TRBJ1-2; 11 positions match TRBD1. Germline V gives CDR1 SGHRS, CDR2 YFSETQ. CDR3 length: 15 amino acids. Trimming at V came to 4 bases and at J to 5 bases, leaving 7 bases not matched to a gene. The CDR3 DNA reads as TGCGCCAGCAGCCTAATGGGACAGGGGGGTTATGGCTACACCTTC. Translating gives CASSLMGQGGYGYTF.

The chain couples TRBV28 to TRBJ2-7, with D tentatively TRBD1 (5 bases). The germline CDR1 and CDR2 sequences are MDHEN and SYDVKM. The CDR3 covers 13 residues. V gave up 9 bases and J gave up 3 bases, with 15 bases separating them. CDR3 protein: CASMTENHYEQYF. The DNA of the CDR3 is TGTGCCAGTATGACAGAGAATCACTACGAGCAGTACTTC.

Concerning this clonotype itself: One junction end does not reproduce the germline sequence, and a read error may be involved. The CDR3 DNA sequence: TGCGCCAGCAGCCAAGCAGCGGGGGCCCTGTCCTACAATGAGCAGTTCTTC. Protein: CASSQAAGALSYNEQFF. This chain joins TRBV7-2 and TRBJ2-1; 8 nucleotides line up with TRBD2. The CDR3 covers 17 residues. CDR1 is SGHTA, CDR2 FQGNSA, per germline.

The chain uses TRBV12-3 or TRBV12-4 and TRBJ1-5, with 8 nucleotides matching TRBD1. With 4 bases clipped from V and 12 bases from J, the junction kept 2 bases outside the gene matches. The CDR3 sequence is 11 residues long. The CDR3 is CASSSTGVQHF. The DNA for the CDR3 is TGTGCCAGCAGTTCGACAGGGGTCCAGCATTTT.

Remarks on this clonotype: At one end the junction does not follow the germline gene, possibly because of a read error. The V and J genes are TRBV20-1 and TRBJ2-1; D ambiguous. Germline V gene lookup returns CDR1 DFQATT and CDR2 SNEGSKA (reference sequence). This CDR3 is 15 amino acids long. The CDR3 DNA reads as TGCAGTGCTAGGTGGCGGCTCCTCTCCGACAATGAGCAGTTCTTC. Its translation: CSARWRLLSDNEQFF.

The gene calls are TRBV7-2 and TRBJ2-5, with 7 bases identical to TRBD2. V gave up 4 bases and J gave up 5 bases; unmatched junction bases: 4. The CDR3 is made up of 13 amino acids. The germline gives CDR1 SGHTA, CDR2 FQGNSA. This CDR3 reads CASSSGGYETQYF. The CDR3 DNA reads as TGTGCCAGCAGCTCCGGGGGGTATGAGACCCAGTACTTC.

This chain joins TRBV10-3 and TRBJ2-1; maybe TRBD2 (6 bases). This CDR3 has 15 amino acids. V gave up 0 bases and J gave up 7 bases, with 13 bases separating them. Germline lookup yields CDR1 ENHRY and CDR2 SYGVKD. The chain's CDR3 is CAISESQGGVNEQFF. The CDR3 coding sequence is TGTGCCATCAGTGAGTCGCAGGGCGGGGTAAATGAGCAGTTCTTC.

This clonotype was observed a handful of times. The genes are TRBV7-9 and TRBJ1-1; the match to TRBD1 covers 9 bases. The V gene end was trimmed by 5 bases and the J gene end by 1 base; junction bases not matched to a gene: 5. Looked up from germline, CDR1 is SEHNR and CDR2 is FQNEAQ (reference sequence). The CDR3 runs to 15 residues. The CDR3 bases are TGTGCCAGCAGCCCGCCGGGACAGGGGAACACTGAAGCTTTCTTT. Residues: CASSPPGQGNTEAFF.

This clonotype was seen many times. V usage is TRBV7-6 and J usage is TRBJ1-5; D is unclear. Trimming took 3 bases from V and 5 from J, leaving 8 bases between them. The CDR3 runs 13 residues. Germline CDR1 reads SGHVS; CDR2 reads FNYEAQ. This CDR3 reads CASSFSVDQPQHF. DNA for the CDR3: TGTGCCAGCAGCTTTTCGGTGGATCAGCCCCAGCATTTT.

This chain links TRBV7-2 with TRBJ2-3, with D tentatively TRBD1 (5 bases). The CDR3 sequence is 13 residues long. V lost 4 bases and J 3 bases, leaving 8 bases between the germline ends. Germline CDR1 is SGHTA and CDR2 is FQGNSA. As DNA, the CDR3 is TGTGCCAGCAGCTCCAGGGAAACAGATACGCAGTATTTT. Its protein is CASSSRETDTQYF.

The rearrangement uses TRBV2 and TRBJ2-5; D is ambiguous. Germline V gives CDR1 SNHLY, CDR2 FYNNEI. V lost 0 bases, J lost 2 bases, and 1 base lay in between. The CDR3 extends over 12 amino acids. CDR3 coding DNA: TGTGCCAGCAGTGAAGCACAAGAGACCCAGTACTTC. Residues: CASSEAQETQYF.

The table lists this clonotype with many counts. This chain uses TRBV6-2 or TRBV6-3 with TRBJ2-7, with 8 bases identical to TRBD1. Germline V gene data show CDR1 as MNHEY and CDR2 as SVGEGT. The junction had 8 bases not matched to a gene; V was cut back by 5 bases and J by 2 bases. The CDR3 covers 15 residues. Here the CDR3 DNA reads TGTGCCAGCAGTACTCCCGGACAGGGAACCTACGAGCAGTACTTC. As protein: CASSTPGQGTYEQYF.

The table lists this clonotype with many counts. The CDR3 spells CATGGDGEKLFF. The CDR3 DNA follows: TGTGCCACGGGAGGAGATGGGGAAAAACTGTTTTTT. The genes are TRBV7-9 and TRBJ1-4, with D uncertain. Deletions cut 10 bases from V and 8 bases from J, with 14 bases between. There are 12 residues in the CDR3. From germline, CDR1 is SEHNR and CDR2 FQNEAQ (reference sequence).

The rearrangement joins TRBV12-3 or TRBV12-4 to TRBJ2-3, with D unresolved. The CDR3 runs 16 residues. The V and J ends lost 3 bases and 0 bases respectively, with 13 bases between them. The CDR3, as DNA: TGTGCCAGCAGTTTTCAGCAGTCTTCTAGCACAGATACGCAGTATTTT. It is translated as CASSFQQSSSTDTQYF.

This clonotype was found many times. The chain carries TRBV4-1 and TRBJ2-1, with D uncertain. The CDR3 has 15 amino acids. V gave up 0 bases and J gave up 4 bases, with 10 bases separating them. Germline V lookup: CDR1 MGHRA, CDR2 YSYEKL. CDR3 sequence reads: CASSQDVPPYNEQFF. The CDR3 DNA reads TGCGCCAGCAGCCAAGATGTCCCCCCGTACAATGAGCAGTTCTTC.

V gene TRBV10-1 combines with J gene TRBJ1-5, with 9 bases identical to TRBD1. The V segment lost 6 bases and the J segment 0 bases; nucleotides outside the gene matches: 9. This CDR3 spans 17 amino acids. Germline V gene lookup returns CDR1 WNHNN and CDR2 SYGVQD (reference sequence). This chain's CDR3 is CASRIGTGKHSNQPQHF. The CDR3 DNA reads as TGCGCCAGCAGAATCGGGACAGGGAAACATAGCAATCAGCCCCAGCATTTT.